These T cell receptor beta chains were read from a single sample in a study of CXCR3-negative and CXCR3-positive naive CD8 T cells. TCRdb processed the 5' RACE reads again and assigns one entry to each CDR3 protein, with no DNA. The sample data list approximately 48,000 distinct CDR3 sequences. Sequencing input: naive CXCR3+ CD8+ T cells from blood. The receptors shown here come from a human donor in good health. Some clones in this sample may be carry-over from other donors' samples. The CDR3 runs from the conserved cysteine through the conserved F or W.

j_call: TRBJ2-4; v_call: TRBV19; cdr3_aa: CASSIDSFKKNIQYF
j_call: TRBJ1-4; v_call: TRBV27; cdr3_aa: CASSLTGGATNEKLFF
j_call: TRBJ2-7; v_call: TRBV7-3; cdr3_aa: CASSLPAGGGEPSSYEQYF
j_call: TRBJ2-6; v_call: TRBV7-6; cdr3_aa: CASSLLFLGSEKGSGANVLTF
j_call: TRBJ2-3; v_call: TRBV4-1; cdr3_aa: CASSRGGTVTDTQYF
j_call: TRBJ1-2; v_call: TRBV7-3; cdr3_aa: CASSPTGTEDYGYTF
j_call: TRBJ2-7; v_call: TRBV11-2; cdr3_aa: CASSLEQGMYYEQYF
j_call: TRBJ1-2; v_call: TRBV5-1; cdr3_aa: CASSLEGNRNGYTF
j_call: TRBJ1-5; v_call: TRBV29-1; cdr3_aa: CSVGTGDGQPQHF
j_call: TRBJ2-3; v_call: TRBV28; cdr3_aa: CASSSPLEDTQYF
j_call: TRBJ2-3; v_call: TRBV6-5; cdr3_aa: CASSYRVEGQGFWSTDTQYF
j_call: TRBJ2-3; v_call: TRBV29-1; cdr3_aa: CSVETPRLAGTTDTQYF
j_call: TRBJ2-2; v_call: TRBV10-2; cdr3_aa: CASGPLRSGGELFF
j_call: TRBJ1-2; v_call: TRBV15; cdr3_aa: CATSPRSGSLYGYTF
j_call: TRBJ2-1; v_call: TRBV6-2/TRBV6-3; cdr3_aa: CASSYWGQPNEQFF
j_call: TRBJ2-2; v_call: TRBV12-3/TRBV12-4; cdr3_aa: CASSLTNTGELFF
j_call: TRBJ2-1; v_call: TRBV19; cdr3_aa: CASSILDSYNEQFF
j_call: TRBJ1-1; v_call: TRBV14; cdr3_aa: CASRGLGEAFF
j_call: TRBJ2-1; v_call: TRBV3-1; cdr3_aa: CASSQWNGSYNEQFF
j_call: TRBJ2-5; v_call: TRBV29-1; cdr3_aa: CSVVWGNQETQYF
j_call: TRBJ2-2; v_call: TRBV29-1; cdr3_aa: CSVVRTTGELFF
j_call: TRBJ2-7; v_call: TRBV29-1; cdr3_aa: CSVEGVAHEQYF
j_call: TRBJ2-1; v_call: TRBV5-1; cdr3_aa: CASSLGSGGPDEQFF
j_call: TRBJ2-3; v_call: TRBV15; cdr3_aa: CATSRASTDTQYF
j_call: TRBJ2-3; v_call: TRBV7-9; cdr3_aa: CASSWTSAATDTQYF
j_call: TRBJ2-7; v_call: TRBV7-9; cdr3_aa: CASSNGGGLAYEQYF
j_call: TRBJ2-1; v_call: TRBV3-1; cdr3_aa: CASSPTTSEVYNEQFF
j_call: TRBJ2-3; v_call: TRBV6-4; cdr3_aa: CASSDSTGTDTQYF
j_call: TRBJ2-1; v_call: TRBV28; cdr3_aa: CASSQIGGGDEQFF
j_call: TRBJ2-7; v_call: TRBV5-1; cdr3_aa: CASSWEEGNSGTPTTYEQYF
j_call: TRBJ2-7; v_call: TRBV9; cdr3_aa: CASSVEQGPYEQYF
j_call: TRBJ2-3; v_call: TRBV5-5; cdr3_aa: CASSFLAAEADTQYF
j_call: TRBJ2-2; v_call: TRBV29-1; cdr3_aa: CSVEDGVGVATGELFF
j_call: TRBJ2-5; v_call: TRBV29-1; cdr3_aa: CSVEGAPETQYF
j_call: TRBJ1-5; v_call: TRBV28; cdr3_aa: CASKPSNQPQHF
j_call: TRBJ2-7; v_call: TRBV7-9; cdr3_aa: CASSTREVFDEQYF
j_call: TRBJ2-1; v_call: TRBV6-5; cdr3_aa: CASSQLAGSYNEQFF
j_call: TRBJ1-5; v_call: TRBV29-1; cdr3_aa: CSVTEGDQPQHF
j_call: TRBJ1-5; v_call: TRBV7-9; cdr3_aa: CASGGISNQPQHF
j_call: TRBJ2-1; v_call: TRBV14; cdr3_aa: CASSRPLNEQFF
j_call: TRBJ2-5; v_call: TRBV20-1; cdr3_aa: CSATDRRGETQYF
j_call: TRBJ2-2; v_call: TRBV5-5; cdr3_aa: CASSSKGQGWINTGELFF
j_call: TRBJ1-2; v_call: TRBV7-9; cdr3_aa: CASSFPGDGYTF
j_call: TRBJ1-1; v_call: TRBV3-1; cdr3_aa: CASSQASGGRKEAFF
j_call: TRBJ1-1; v_call: TRBV25-1; cdr3_aa: CASLSWTGRDTEAFF
j_call: TRBJ2-4; v_call: TRBV2; cdr3_aa: CASSANLAGGDKNIQYF